This T cell receptor beta chain stems from a study of neurological immune-mediated disorders. CDR1 and CDR2 from the germline V gene are SGHTA and FQGTGA. V gave up 2 bases and J gave up 6 bases, with 23 bases separating them. The length of the CDR3 is 18 residues. In TCRdb, the 5' RACE reads were re-called with MiXCR into one record per CDR3 protein. The sample has about 60,000 distinct CDR3 sequences; around 3.9% are singletons. This clonotype was detected many times. Sample: PBMCs. The chain recombines TRBV7-3 with TRBJ2-1; D gene unclear. This TCR was sampled from a man aged 25-45 years with multiple sclerosis. CDR3 residues: CASSLLPPGREKGNEQFF. The CDR3, as DNA: TGTGCCAGCAGCTTACTTCCCCCAGGTCGAGAGAAAGGCAATGAGCAGTTCTTC.